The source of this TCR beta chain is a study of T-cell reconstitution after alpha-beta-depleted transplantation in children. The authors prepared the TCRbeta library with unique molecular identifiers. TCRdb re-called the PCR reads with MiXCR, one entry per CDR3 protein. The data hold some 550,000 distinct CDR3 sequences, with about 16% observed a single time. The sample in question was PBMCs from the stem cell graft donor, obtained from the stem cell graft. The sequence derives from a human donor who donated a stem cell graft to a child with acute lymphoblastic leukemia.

CDR3 DNA: TGTGCCAGCAGTTCCAGTAGGCTAGCTATTTACAATGAGCAGTTCTTC. This sequence encodes CASSSSRLAIYNEQFF. The chain joins TRBV12-3 or TRBV12-4 to TRBJ2-1, with D maybe TRBD2 (5 bases). V was clipped by 4 bases and J by 4 bases, with 17 bases between them. The CDR3 consists of 16 residues.